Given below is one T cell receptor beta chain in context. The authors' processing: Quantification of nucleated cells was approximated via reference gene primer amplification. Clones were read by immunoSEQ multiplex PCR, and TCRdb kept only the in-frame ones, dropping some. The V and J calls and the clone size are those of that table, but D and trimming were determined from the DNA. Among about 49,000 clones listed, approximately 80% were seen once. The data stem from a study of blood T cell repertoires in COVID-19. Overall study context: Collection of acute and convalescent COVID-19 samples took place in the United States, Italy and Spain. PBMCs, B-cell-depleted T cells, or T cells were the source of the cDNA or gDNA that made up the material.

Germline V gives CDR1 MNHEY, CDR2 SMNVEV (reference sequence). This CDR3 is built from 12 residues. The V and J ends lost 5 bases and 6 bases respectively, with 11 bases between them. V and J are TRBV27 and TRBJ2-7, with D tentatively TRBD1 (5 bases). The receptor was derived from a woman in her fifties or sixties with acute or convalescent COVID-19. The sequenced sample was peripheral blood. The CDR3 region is CASSAQGREQYF. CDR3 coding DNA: TGTGCCAGCAGTGCTCAGGGTCGCGAGCAGTACTTC.